This T cell receptor beta chain derives from a study of blood T cell repertoires in COVID-19. In the study overall: In each case, the material was cDNA or gDNA derived from T cells, B-cell-depleted T cells, or PBMCs.

Produced via immunoSEQ multiplex PCR; TCRdb's table is partial and in-frame only. Of about 220,000 clones listed, roughly 85% are singletons. The sequenced material came from peripheral blood. The receptor was derived from a man aged 50-60 years who had recovered from COVID-19.

CDR3 coding DNA: TGTGCCAGCAGCCAAGATCTCCTAGCGGTATACAATGAGCAGTTCTTC. Amino acid sequence: CASSQDLLAVYNEQFF. The chain recombines TRBV14 with TRBJ2-1; TRBD2 agrees at 7 bases. The CDR3 covers 16 residues. The germline gives CDR1 SGHDN, CDR2 FVKESK. The trim removed 0 bases at V and 4 bases at J, leaving 6 bases unmatched.